What follows are 21 T cell receptor beta chains derived from one specimen sequenced in a study of post-analysis software for immune sequencing data. No antigen has been identified for these receptors. Carried by the TCR beta cDNA libraries were unique molecular identifiers. Each CDR3 protein gets one entry after TCRdb re-called the PCR reads with MiXCR. The data show approximately 250,000 distinct CDR3 sequences, just over 35% seen once. Study-wide findings and caveats: TRBV5-6, TRBV5-1 and TRBV20-1 belonged to a set of a handful of TRBV segments that were more frequent in patients than controls.

Material: blood. These receptors were collected from a girl aged 10 to 17 with multiple sclerosis.

The J gene is TRBJ2-5, the V gene TRBV5-1, with a tentative D call TRBD1 (6 bases). The germline V gene encodes CDR1 SGHRS and CDR2 YFSETQ. Trimming shortened V by 8 bases and J by 1 base, and 12 bases separated the two germline ends. The CDR3 spans 13 residues. The CDR3, as DNA: TGCGCCAGTTTGGGGGCCTTCCAAGAGACCCAGTACTTC. This encodes CASLGAFQETQYF.

The chain links TRBV20-1 to TRBJ2-5; a weak D match, TRBD1 (6 bases). The V gene's germline CDR1 is DFQATT and CDR2 SNEGSKA (reference sequence). Trimming left V 6 bases short and J 2 bases short, with 16 bases between. The CDR3 is 14 residues long. The chain's CDR3 is CSARSDSSQETQYF. As DNA, the CDR3 is TGCAGTGCCCGCTCGGACAGCTCGCAAGAGACCCAGTACTTC.

In its sample, this clonotype was seen a few times. Just one base apart from a much larger clone, this may be a read error. V and J are TRBV7-9 and TRBJ2-5; no definite D call. Per the germline V gene, CDR1 is SEHNR and CDR2 is FQNEAQ (reference sequence). Trimming cost V 5 bases and J 11 bases, with 15 bases left between them. The CDR3 has 12 amino acids. CDR3 in amino acids: CASSRLPLEQYF. The DNA for the CDR3 is TGTGCCAGCAGCCGACTCCCTCTGGAGCAGTACTTC.

This clonotype was detected a few times. A much larger clone lies a single base off, so this may be a read error. J is TRBJ2-1 and V is TRBV7-9; D perhaps matches TRBD1 (6 bases). In germline, CDR1 is SEHNR, CDR2 FQNEAQ (reference sequence). The CDR3 contains 15 residues. V was pared by 1 base and J by 8 bases, with 15 bases between. The CDR3 region has the DNA TGTGCCAGCAGCTTAGTCAGGGGCGCGAGTCATGAGCAGTTCTTC. This encodes CASSLVRGASHEQFF.

The J gene is TRBJ1-4, the V gene TRBV19; a possible D gene is TRBD1 (5 bases). The CDR3 sequence is 14 residues long. V was shortened by 6 bases and J by 7 bases, with 15 bases between the two germline ends. The germline CDR1 and CDR2 sequences are LNHDA and SQIVND (reference sequence). CDR3 residues: CASSLGVVGEKLFF. For the CDR3, the DNA is TGTGCCAGTAGCCTAGGGGTTGTTGGTGAAAAACTGTTTTTT.

At least ten counts were recorded for this clonotype. The chain combines TRBV7-9 with TRBJ2-1; TRBD1 is a possible D gene (6 bases). Trimming removed 5 bases from V and 7 bases from J, with 12 bases in between. CDR1 and CDR2 from the germline V gene are SEHNR and FQNEAQ (reference sequence). The CDR3 extends over 13 amino acids. The CDR3: CASSPGGANEQFF. In DNA form, the CDR3 reads TGTGCCAGCAGCCCTGGGGGCGCTAATGAGCAGTTCTTC.

This clonotype has at least ten counts. The chain has TRBV5-1 and TRBJ2-1; D call uncertain. The V and J ends lost 1 base and 3 bases respectively, with 11 bases between them. Germline V gene data show CDR1 as SGHRS and CDR2 as YFSETQ. The CDR3 has 15 amino acids. The CDR3 DNA sequence: TGCGCCAGCAGCTTGACCGGCGACGGCTACAATGAGCAGTTCTTC. Protein sequence: CASSLTGDGYNEQFF.

The rearrangement uses TRBV10-3 and TRBJ2-4; maybe TRBD1 (7 bases). This CDR3 comprises 18 residues. V was shortened by 3 bases and J by 0 bases, with 18 bases between the two germline ends. Germline V gene lookup returns CDR1 ENHRY and CDR2 SYGVKD. CDR3 DNA sequence: TGTGCCATCAGTGAAGTCGGAGGGGGCCAACTAGCCAAAAACATTCAGTACTTC. Residues: CAISEVGGGQLAKNIQYF.

The V and J genes are TRBV5-1 and TRBJ2-2; 10 bases align to TRBD1. The CDR3 has 17 residues. The germline gives CDR1 SGHRS, CDR2 YFSETQ. V lost 5 bases, J lost 1 base, and 8 bases stayed unmatched. In DNA form, the CDR3 reads TGCGCCAGCAGACAAGGTGGGACAGGGGTGAACACCGGGGAGCTGTTTTTT. As protein: CASRQGGTGVNTGELFF. Full variable domain (outside the CDR3, taken from reference TRBV5-1 and TRBJ2-2): KAGVTQTPRYLIKTRGQQVTLSCSPISGHRSVSWYQQTPGQGLQFLFEYFSETQRNKGNFPGRFSGRQFSNSRSEMNVSTLELGDSALYLCASRQGGTGVNTGELFFGEGSRLTVL.

Concerning this clonotype itself: With a much larger clone just one base away, this may be a read error. The chain recombines TRBV12-3 or TRBV12-4 with TRBJ2-1; no clear D gene. This CDR3 is 16 amino acids long. CDR3 in DNA: TGTACCAGCAGTTTATCCCCAATGGGCAGAAACAATGAGCAGTTCTTC. It translates to CTSSLSPMGRNNEQFF.

The V and J genes are TRBV30 and TRBJ2-3; D is possibly TRBD2 (6 bases). Germline V gene data show CDR1 as GTSNPN and CDR2 as SVGIG (reference sequence). V lost 6 bases to trimming and J lost 0 bases, with 13 bases between them. The CDR3 sequence is 14 residues long. The CDR3 is CACLLGTSTDTQYF. In DNA form, the CDR3 reads TGTGCCTGCCTCCTGGGGACTAGCACAGATACGCAGTATTTT.

On this clonotype itself: Given a much more abundant clone one base away, this may be a read error. The V gene is TRBV27, the J gene TRBJ2-1; tentatively, D is TRBD1 (8 bases). The CDR3 runs 15 residues. Germline CDR1 and CDR2: MNHEY and SMNVEV (reference sequence). The CDR3: CTSSPTGGVYNEQFF. The CDR3 DNA sequence: TGTACCAGCAGCCCTACAGGGGGGGTTTACAATGAGCAGTTCTTC.

This clonotype was found a few times. The J gene is TRBJ2-5, the V gene TRBV5-1, with D maybe TRBD1 (5 bases). The germline V gene encodes CDR1 SGHRS and CDR2 YFSETQ. Deletions cut 7 bases from V and 3 bases from J, with 16 bases between. The CDR3 sequence is 14 residues long. The CDR3 bases are TGCGCCAGCGCGCACAGGCATTCGGAAGAGACCCAGTACTTC. As protein: CASAHRHSEETQYF.

This clonotype was counted at least ten times. The V gene is TRBV6-5, the J gene TRBJ2-3; D is unclear. Germline V lookup: CDR1 MNHEY, CDR2 SVGAGI. The CDR3 is 16 amino acids. Trimming pared 6 bases from V and 0 bases from J, leaving 16 bases between. The CDR3 coding sequence is TGTGCCAGCAGACCCACCCTGGCGGCTAGCACAGATACGCAGTATTTT. Its protein is CASRPTLAASTDTQYF.

This clonotype was detected a few times. This chain joins TRBV12-3 or TRBV12-4 and TRBJ2-3, with a possible D match to TRBD1 (6 bases). This CDR3 has 14 residues. V gave up 4 bases and J gave up 4 bases, with 12 bases separating them. The CDR3 protein is CASSSTGIADTQYF. In nucleotides, the CDR3 is TGTGCCAGCAGTTCCACAGGGATCGCAGATACGCAGTATTTT.

This clonotype came up many times. In DNA form, the CDR3 reads TGTGCCAGCAGTCCCCGGGGGTCACCCCTCCACTTT. It specifies CASSPRGSPLHF. The chain joins TRBV6-6 to TRBJ1-6; a possible D gene is TRBD1 (5 bases). The CDR3 sequence is 12 residues long. CDR1 is MNHNY, CDR2 SVGAGI, per germline (reference sequence). Trimming took 5 bases from V and 10 from J, leaving 9 bases between them.

The chain recombines TRBV7-2 with TRBJ2-5, with 15 bases fitting TRBD2. J was trimmed by 5 bases and V by 5 bases; bases with no gene match: 6. The CDR3 spans 16 residues. Per the germline V gene, CDR1 is SGHTA and CDR2 is FQGNSA. The CDR3 DNA is TGTGCCAGCAGCCTTGGGGGGACTAGCGGGAGGGAGACCCAGTACTTC. Protein product: CASSLGGTSGRETQYF. The full variable domain, rest sourced from reference TRBV7-2 and TRBJ2-5, is GAGVSQSPSNKVTEKGKDVELRCDPISGHTALYWYRQSLGQGLEFLIYFQGNSAPDKSGLPSDRFSAERTGGSVSTLTIQRTQQEDSAVYLCASSLGGTSGRETQYFGPGTRLLVL.

J is TRBJ1-5 and V is TRBV6-5; D may be TRBD1 (6 bases). Germline CDR1 MNHEY, CDR2 SVGAGI. V lost 0 bases and J lost 1, with 10 bases in between. The CDR3 sequence is 16 residues long. The CDR3 reads CASSYSSRGSNQPQHF. The CDR3 DNA sequence: TGTGCCAGCAGTTACTCGAGCAGGGGAAGCAATCAGCCCCAGCATTTT.

This clonotype occurred a few times. This sequence joins TRBV10-2 and TRBJ2-3; 16 bases align to TRBD2. V dropped 1 base and J dropped 6; count of bases not matched to a gene: 7. This CDR3 is built from 18 residues. Germline values: CDR1 WSHSY, CDR2 SAAADI. CDR3 coding DNA: TGCGCCAGCAGTGAGTGGGGACTAGCGGGGGGGCCTTCCGATACGCAGTATTTT. It is translated as CASSEWGLAGGPSDTQYF.

Ten or more counts support this clonotype. The gene calls are TRBV9 and TRBJ2-1; D gene unclear. Germline V gene lookup returns CDR1 SGDLS and CDR2 YYNGEE. Deletions cut 2 bases from V and 3 bases from J, with 3 bases between. The CDR3 totals 12 residues. The CDR3 loop reads CASSVGYNEQFF. Here the CDR3 DNA reads TGTGCCAGCAGCGTGGGCTACAATGAGCAGTTCTTC.

The V call is TRBV20-1, the J call TRBJ1-5; D uncertain. Per germline, CDR1 DFQATT and CDR2 SNEGSKA (reference sequence). V dropped 6 bases and J dropped 2 bases, with 8 bases sitting between them. This CDR3 has 12 residues. In DNA, the CDR3 is TGCAGTGCCTTAAATGGCAATCAGCCCCAGCATTTT. Translating it yields CSALNGNQPQHF.